This T cell receptor (beta chain) originates from a study of shared clonotypes between healthy human individuals. TCRdb's copy holds only in-frame clones and misses some; the assay was immunoSEQ multiplex PCR. The repertoire includes roughly 2 million clones, almost 96% of them detected once, and about 0.13% sits in the top ten. A remark on this clone: Antigen unknown.

The study, taken as a whole, reports: Generation probabilities were higher for clonotypes shared across all four sorted-subset donors than for unshared ones. Sampling was confined to blood; repertoires within tissues likely differ.

There are 15 residues in the CDR3. Trimming took 0 bases from V and 1 from J, leaving 9 bases between them. Germline loops: CDR1 SGHTA, CDR2 FQGTGA. V is TRBV7-3 and J is TRBJ1-1; TRBD1 is a possible D gene (6 bases). The source is a man aged 18 to 29 in good health. Sequencing was carried out using naive CD4+ T cells sorted from blood. The sample's subset: CD45RA+ positively selected. The CDR3 region is CASSLTGTPNTEAFF. The CDR3 nucleotides read TGTGCCAGCAGCTTAACCGGGACACCGAACACTGAAGCTTTCTTT.